A single sample is the source of the 27 T cell receptor beta chains below, sequenced in a study of blood T cell repertoires in COVID-19. Profiled with immunoSEQ multiplex PCR; TCRdb holds only in-frame clones, not every one. The data show about 260,000 clones, approximately 86% seen once. Sample: peripheral blood. These receptors came from a woman aged 55-70 years with COVID-19, enrolled during active disease.

This clone was seen only a few times. CDR3 DNA: TGTGCCAGCTCACCAAAGGGAGGGTCCTACGAGCAGTACTTC. Residues: CASSPKGGSYEQYF. V usage is TRBV18 and J usage is TRBJ2-7; TRBD2 agrees at 7 bases. CDR3 size: 14 residues. Germline CDR1 and CDR2: KGHSH and LQKENI. J lost 1 base, V lost 2 bases, and 2 bases had no gene match.

V usage is TRBV14 and J usage is TRBJ1-6, with D maybe TRBD1 (5 bases). The CDR3 contains 15 residues. V was clipped by 1 base and J by 7 bases, with 11 bases between them. The germline gives CDR1 SGHDN, CDR2 FVKESK. The CDR3 nucleotides read TGTGCCAGCAGCCAAGGTGGACACCCAAATTCACCCCTCCACTTT. Protein product: CASSQGGHPNSPLHF. Complete variable domain (other parts from reference TRBV14 and TRBJ1-6): EAGVTQFPSHSVIEKGQTVTLRCDPISGHDNLYWYRRVMGKEIKFLLHFVKESKQDESGMPNNRFLAERTGGTYSTLKVQPAELEDSGVYFCASSQGGHPNSPLHFGNGTRLTVT.

The genes are TRBV19 and TRBJ2-3, with D possibly TRBD2 on 6 matching bases. The CDR3 loop spans 13 amino acids. Germline V gene sequence: CDR1 LNHDA, CDR2 SQIVND (reference sequence). The V end lost 5 bases, the J end lost 1 base, and 7 bases lay between the germline ends. The CDR3 DNA reads as TGTGCCAGTAGTCCTAGCGGCACAGATACGCAGTATTTT. It translates to CASSPSGTDTQYF.

The CDR3: CASRDYRTTSGGYNSPLHF. Here the CDR3 DNA reads TGTGCCAGCAGGGACTACCGAACTACCTCGGGAGGCTATAATTCACCCCTCCACTTT. This sequence joins TRBV2 and TRBJ1-6, with D hard to call. The CDR3 covers 19 residues. The ends were cut back, 6 bases at V and 3 bases at J, with 24 bases in the middle. Germline CDR1 SNHLY, CDR2 FYNNEI.

J is TRBJ2-7 and V is TRBV24-1; TRBD2 is a possible D gene (6 bases). Looked up from germline, CDR1 is KGHDR and CDR2 is SFDVKD. Trimming took off 2 bases at V and 2 bases at J, with 9 bases between the two ends. This CDR3 is 14 amino acids long. CDR3 sequence (DNA): TGTGCCACCAGTGATTCGGACTACACCTACGAGCAGTACTTC. It yields the protein CATSDSDYTYEQYF.

This chain joins TRBV28 and TRBJ1-4; the D gene is possibly TRBD1 (5 bases). The germline V and J ends were trimmed by 7 bases and 7 bases, with 16 bases remaining between them. Germline V lookup: CDR1 MDHEN, CDR2 SYDVKM. CDR3 length: 14 residues. CDR3 coding DNA: TGTGCCAGCACTTCCGCAGGGAGGAGTGAAAAACTGTTTTTT. As protein: CASTSAGRSEKLFF.

The genes are TRBV7-9 and TRBJ2-1; 7 nucleotides line up with TRBD2. Germline CDR1 is SEHNR and CDR2 is FQNEAQ (reference sequence). The CDR3 sequence is 16 residues long. V was clipped by 1 base and J by 1 base; unmatched bases: 4. CDR3 protein: CASSLVAGVSYNEQFF. DNA of the CDR3: TGTGCCAGCAGCTTAGTGGCGGGAGTTTCCTACAATGAGCAGTTCTTC.

This chain uses TRBV10-3 with TRBJ2-7; TRBD1 matches 11 bases. This CDR3 contains 17 residues. CDR1 ENHRY and CDR2 SYGVKD come from the germline V gene. The trim removed 2 bases at V and 6 bases at J, leaving 12 bases unmatched. In DNA, the CDR3 is TGTGCCATCAGTGAGGCTAGATGGACAGGGGGCTCTGGCGAGCAGTACTTC. It yields the protein CAISEARWTGGSGEQYF.

In this sample, this clone turned up many times. This sequence joins TRBV2 and TRBJ2-7; D not resolved. CDR1 and CDR2 from the germline V gene are SNHLY and FYNNEI. CDR3 size: 12 residues. V shed 4 bases and J shed 2 bases, with 6 bases lying between them. As DNA, the CDR3 is TGTGCCAGCAGTGTGGGCACCTACGAGCAGTACTTC. Translating it yields CASSVGTYEQYF. Using reference TRBV2 and TRBJ2-7 for the parts outside the CDR3, the full variable domain is EPEVTQTPSHQVTQMGQEVILRCVPISNHLYFYWYRQILGQKVEFLVSFYNNEISEKSEIFDDQFSVERPDGSNFTLKIRSTKLEDSAMYFCASSVGTYEQYFGPGTRLTVT.

CDR3 sequence: CASSITEFWNEQFF. The CDR3 coding sequence is TGTGCCAGTAGTATTACAGAGTTTTGGAATGAGCAGTTCTTC. The chain carries TRBV19 and TRBJ2-1; D remains ambiguous. V was cut by 3 bases and J by 7 bases, with 13 bases left in between. The CDR3 consists of 14 residues. Germline V gene data show CDR1 as LNHDA and CDR2 as SQIVND (reference sequence).

The V call is TRBV6-6, the J call TRBJ2-7; 12 positions match TRBD2. The V gene's germline CDR1 is MNHNY and CDR2 SVGAGI (reference sequence). Trimming took 6 bases from V and 2 from J; bases not matched to a gene: 5. CDR3 size: 15 residues. The CDR3: CASSPSGRAPYEQYF. CDR3 DNA: TGTGCCAGCAGCCCTAGCGGGAGGGCCCCCTACGAGCAGTACTTC.

The V call is TRBV12-5, the J call TRBJ1-3; 8 positions match TRBD1. The CDR3 extends over 17 amino acids. With V trimmed by 2 bases and J by 2 bases, 8 bases remained unmatched. The germline V gene has CDR1 LGHNT and CDR2 FRNRAP. The CDR3 region has the DNA TGTGCTAGTGGTTTGACCCCGACAGGGGCAGCTGGAAACACCATATATTTT. It yields the protein CASGLTPTGAAGNTIYF.

This sequence joins TRBV18 and TRBJ2-3, with 10 bases matching TRBD1. V dropped 6 bases and J dropped 1; count of bases not matched to a gene: 4. The CDR3 is made up of 15 amino acids. Germline loops: CDR1 KGHSH, CDR2 LQKENI. The CDR3 DNA follows: TGTGCCAGCTCCCCCGGGACAGGGGGCACAGATACGCAGTATTTT. This gives the protein CASSPGTGGTDTQYF.

The chain links TRBV27 to TRBJ1-2, with D perhaps TRBD1 (5 bases). V was pared by 2 bases and J by 4 bases, with 14 bases between. In germline, CDR1 is MNHEY, CDR2 SMNVEV (reference sequence). CDR3 size: 15 residues. The CDR3 protein is CASSLLGGSSYGYTF. The CDR3, as DNA: TGTGCCAGCAGTTTACTGGGGGGTTCCTCCTATGGCTACACCTTC.

This sequence joins TRBV28 and TRBJ1-5; 11 nucleotides line up with TRBD1. The CDR3 spans 18 residues. Germline assignment: CDR1 MDHEN and CDR2 SYDVKM. Trimming took 4 bases from V and 0 from J; bases not matched to a gene: 8. The CDR3, as DNA: TGTGCCAGCAGTTCCCGGACAGGGGGCGCGGGTAGCAATCAGCCCCAGCATTTT. Translation gives CASSSRTGGAGSNQPQHF.

The genes are TRBV6-5 and TRBJ1-5; D ambiguous. V lost 6 bases to trimming and J lost 2 bases, with 17 bases between them. The CDR3 has 16 amino acids. The germline gives CDR1 MNHEY, CDR2 SVGAGI. The chain's CDR3 is CASRYVLRQGNQPQHF. The CDR3 region has the DNA TGTGCCAGCAGATACGTCCTCAGGCAAGGCAATCAGCCCCAGCATTTT.

CDR3 amino acids: CASKGEGVTEAFF. Written as DNA, the CDR3 is TGTGCCAGTAAGGGGGAAGGAGTAACTGAAGCTTTCTTT. This chain joins TRBV19 and TRBJ1-1; a possible D gene is TRBD1 (6 bases). In germline, CDR1 is LNHDA, CDR2 SQIVND (reference sequence). V lost 7 bases and J 5 bases, leaving 14 bases between the germline ends. The CDR3 runs to 13 residues.

The V call is TRBV10-3, the J call TRBJ2-1, with a possible D match to TRBD2 (5 bases). CDR3 length: 17 amino acids. The V end was cut by 6 bases, the J end by 2 bases, with 20 bases between. Germline CDR1 reads ENHRY; CDR2 reads SYGVKD. For the CDR3, the DNA is TGTGCCATCAGACCAGGTGGGCTGGCGGGTGCCTACAATGAGCAGTTCTTC. As protein: CAIRPGGLAGAYNEQFF.

This clone appeared once. The V call is TRBV19, the J call TRBJ2-3, with D tentatively TRBD2 (5 bases). Germline V gives CDR1 LNHDA, CDR2 SQIVND (reference sequence). V shed 7 bases and J shed 4 bases, with 15 bases lying between them. This CDR3 has 14 amino acids. CDR3 sequence: CASTPPVGADTQYF. CDR3 bases: TGTGCCAGTACCCCGCCGGTCGGGGCAGATACGCAGTATTTT.

The CDR3 region has the DNA TGCGCCAGCAGCAAAAAGGTAGCGACCAATGAGCAGTTCTTC. This codes for CASSKKVATNEQFF. V is TRBV4-1 and J is TRBJ2-1; possibly TRBD2 for D (5 bases). The CDR3 has 14 amino acids. Germline V CDR1 and CDR2: MGHRA, YSYEKL. The germline V and J ends were trimmed by 5 bases and 6 bases, with 14 bases remaining between them.

The gene calls are TRBV25-1 and TRBJ2-2; TRBD2 matches 11 bases. Germline CDR1 is MGHDK and CDR2 is SYGVNS. This CDR3 is 18 amino acids long. J gave up 5 bases and V 7 bases, and 15 bases lay outside the gene matches. CDR3 in DNA: TGTGCCAGCACAGCAGGGTTCGGGACTAGCGGATTGACCGGGGAGCTGTTTTTT. Its protein product is CASTAGFGTSGLTGELFF.

The chain employs TRBV29-1 and TRBJ2-2; TRBD2 might be the D (5 bases). Germline lookup yields CDR1 SQVTM and CDR2 ANQGSEA. V lost 2 bases to trimming and J lost 3 bases, with 22 bases between them. CDR3 length: 18 residues. The CDR3 spells CSVESPVLGVEYTGELFF. CDR3 in DNA: TGCAGCGTTGAATCTCCGGTTCTCGGGGTGGAATACACCGGGGAGCTGTTTTTT.

This clone was seen only once. The chain is built from TRBV28 and TRBJ2-1; 8 bases fit TRBD2. CDR1 and CDR2 from the germline V gene are MDHEN and SYDVKM. V trimming: 5 bases; J trimming: 7 bases; junction bases outside the gene matches: 10. The CDR3 sequence is 15 residues long. The DNA for the CDR3 is TGTGCCAGCAGTCTCATCGGGAGGGCCATTAATGAGCAGTTCTTC. Encoded protein: CASSLIGRAINEQFF.

The CDR3 loop is CASSLVVPNTGELFF. The CDR3 DNA reads as TGTGCCAGCAGCCTGGTAGTACCGAACACCGGGGAGCTGTTTTTT. V usage is TRBV3-1 (or the pseudogene TRBV3-2) and J usage is TRBJ2-2; the D is unclear. The V and J ends lost 4 bases and 0 bases respectively, with 9 bases between them. The CDR3 is 15 amino acids. Germline loops: CDR1 LGHDT, CDR2 YNNKEL (reference sequence).

With regard to this clone: The sample carries other DNA sequences with the same CDR3. This chain joins TRBV2 and TRBJ2-1, with D tentatively TRBD1 (5 bases). CDR1 and CDR2 from the germline V gene are SNHLY and FYNNEI. V dropped 2 bases and J dropped 1 base, with 9 bases sitting between them. CDR3 length: 15 amino acids. CDR3 protein: CASSELAGSYNEQFF. In DNA form, the CDR3 reads TGTGCCAGCAGTGAACTTGCAGGGTCCTACAATGAGCAGTTCTTC.

This rearrangement joins TRBV14 to TRBJ1-6; D remains unclear. The V and J ends lost 4 bases and 7 bases respectively, with 11 bases between them. Germline V gene data show CDR1 as SGHDN and CDR2 as FVKESK. This CDR3 is built from 14 residues. CDR3 loop: CASSLYGRNSPLHF. The DNA for the CDR3 is TGTGCCAGCAGCCTCTATGGGAGGAATTCACCCCTCCACTTT.

The V and J genes are TRBV15 and TRBJ2-1, with TRBD2 matching over 9 bases. Looked up from germline, CDR1 is LNHNV and CDR2 is YYDKDF (reference sequence). Losses at the gene ends were 0 bases for V and 7 bases for J; bases not matched to a gene: 7. The CDR3 extends over 16 amino acids. This CDR3 is CATSREGGRVWNEQFF. The CDR3 DNA reads as TGTGCCACCAGCAGAGAGGGCGGGAGGGTGTGGAATGAGCAGTTCTTC.